These 24 T cell receptor beta chains came from one sample sequenced in a study of blood T cell repertoires in COVID-19. Only in-frame clones appear in the TCRdb table, and some are missing; sequencing was by immunoSEQ multiplex PCR. The table records approximately 120,000 clones, roughly 72% of them present only once. Sequenced input: peripheral blood. All receptors derive from a man aged 60-69 years with acute or convalescent COVID-19.

This chain links TRBV24-1 with TRBJ1-1; 9 bases are shared with TRBD1. Germline V gene sequence: CDR1 KGHDR, CDR2 SFDVKD. CDR3 size: 15 residues. With V trimmed by 2 bases and J by 3 bases, 3 bases remained unmatched. The CDR3 loop is CATSDSRQGDTEAFF. In nucleotides, the CDR3 is TGTGCCACCAGTGATTCAAGACAGGGGGACACTGAAGCTTTCTTT.

Only one count was recorded for this clone. This chain connects TRBV3-1 (or the pseudogene TRBV3-2) to TRBJ2-1; TRBD2 might be the D (6 bases). The CDR3 is 15 amino acids. The V and J ends lost 4 bases and 7 bases respectively, with 17 bases between them. CDR1 LGHDT and CDR2 YNNKEL come from the germline V gene (reference sequence). This CDR3 reads CASSPTSNSVNEQFF. In DNA form, the CDR3 reads TGTGCCAGCAGCCCGACTAGTAACTCCGTTAATGAGCAGTTCTTC.

The V gene is TRBV18, the J gene TRBJ1-6; 7 nucleotides agree with TRBD1. V shed 6 bases, J shed 7 bases, and the junction held 6 bases outside the gene matches. The CDR3 has 14 amino acids. Germline CDR1 KGHSH, CDR2 LQKENI. Here the CDR3 reads CASSPGTDNSPLHF. Here the CDR3 DNA reads TGTGCCAGCTCTCCCGGGACAGACAATTCACCCCTCCACTTT.

This clone appeared a few times. The J gene is TRBJ1-6, the V gene TRBV27; D not resolved. The germline V gene has CDR1 MNHEY and CDR2 SMNVEV (reference sequence). V lost 4 bases and J 9 bases, leaving 19 bases between the germline ends. The CDR3 is 16 amino acids. In nucleotides, the CDR3 is TGTGCCAGCAGTTATCATTTAGGAGGTTCCAGTTCACCCCTCCACTTT. Amino acids: CASSYHLGGSSSPLHF.

The CDR3 DNA follows: TGTGCCAGCAGCTTGCTTGAGAGCGGGCGGAGCGGGGAGACCCAGTACTTC. It specifies CASSLLESGRSGETQYF. This chain joins TRBV5-6 and TRBJ2-5, with a possible D match to TRBD2 (6 bases). Trimming cost V 1 base and J 5 bases, with 21 bases left between them. The CDR3 length is 17 residues. In germline, CDR1 is SGHDT, CDR2 YYEEEE.

This clone was counted once. V is TRBV11-2 and J is TRBJ1-1, with D unresolved. This CDR3 spans 15 amino acids. CDR1 is SGHAT and CDR2 is FQNNGV in the germline V gene. Trimming left V 4 bases short and J 5 bases short, with 17 bases between. CDR3 DNA sequence: TGTGCCAGCAGCTCGTATGGCGGAGGGAGGACTGAAGCTTTCTTT. It encodes CASSSYGGGRTEAFF.

The chain employs TRBV24-1 and TRBJ1-5, with D unresolved. Between the trimmed V and J ends, which lost 5 bases and 0 bases, there was a span of 10 bases. The CDR3 totals 15 residues. In germline, CDR1 is KGHDR, CDR2 SFDVKD. The CDR3 is CATSGGQNSNQPQHF. CDR3 coding DNA: TGTGCCACCAGTGGAGGGCAAAATAGCAATCAGCCCCAGCATTTT.

This chain connects TRBV4-2 to TRBJ2-3, with a possible D match to TRBD2 (5 bases). V was pared by 4 bases and J by 6 bases, with 17 bases between. Looked up from germline, CDR1 is LGHNA and CDR2 is YNFKEQ. The CDR3 is made up of 15 amino acids. The CDR3 DNA reads as TGTGCCAGCAGCCCCGAGGGTAGTCTTTGGGATACGCAGTATTTT. Translated: CASSPEGSLWDTQYF.

Only a few counts were recorded for this clone. The rearrangement joins TRBV7-9 to TRBJ2-3, with D possibly matching TRBD2 (6 bases). The length of the CDR3 is 16 residues. The germline V gene encodes CDR1 SEHNR and CDR2 FQNEAQ (reference sequence). Trimming removed 2 bases at V and 0 bases at J, with 12 bases between. The CDR3 nucleotides read TGTGCCAGCAGCTTATCACGCGGGACGAGCACAGATACGCAGTATTTT. Residues: CASSLSRGTSTDTQYF.

The chain carries TRBV6-1 and TRBJ1-2; D gene ambiguous. This CDR3 has 11 amino acids. Germline loops: CDR1 MNHNS, CDR2 SASEGT. V dropped 2 bases and J dropped 13 bases, with 11 bases sitting between them. In DNA, the CDR3 is TGTGCCAGCAGTGAACCAGCGACTGGCACCTTC. This gives the protein CASSEPATGTF.

V gene TRBV19 combines with J gene TRBJ1-5; D possibly corresponds to TRBD1 (6 bases). There are 13 residues in the CDR3. Germline values: CDR1 LNHDA, CDR2 SQIVND (reference sequence). Trimming removed 10 bases at V and 5 bases at J, with 15 bases between. The CDR3 is CAIARGMDQPQHF. As DNA, the CDR3 is TGTGCCATAGCCAGGGGAATGGATCAGCCCCAGCATTTT.

V is TRBV12-3 or TRBV12-4 and J is TRBJ1-5, with a weak D call TRBD1 (6 bases). V was clipped by 8 bases and J by 6 bases, with 11 bases between them. CDR3 length: 12 amino acids. Written as DNA, the CDR3 is TGTGCCAGCGCGGCAGGGGTTCAGCCCCAGCATTTT. It translates to CASAAGVQPQHF.

This clone occurred a few times. V usage is TRBV28 and J usage is TRBJ1-2; a possible D gene is TRBD1 (5 bases). Germline V lookup: CDR1 MDHEN, CDR2 SYDVKM. The CDR3 covers 12 residues. Trimming shortened V by 6 bases and J by 4 bases, and 9 bases separated the two germline ends. The CDR3 coding sequence is TGTGCCAGCAGCCCAGGGCCCTATGGCTACACCTTC. It specifies CASSPGPYGYTF.

The rearrangement uses TRBV7-3 and TRBJ2-1; TRBD2 matches 8 bases. The CDR3 has 16 amino acids. Germline CDR1 is SGHTA and CDR2 is FQGTGA. With V trimmed by 2 bases and J by 6 bases, 9 bases remained unmatched. Here the CDR3 reads CASSLGPGLESNEQFF. In DNA, the CDR3 is TGTGCCAGCAGCTTAGGCCCGGGACTAGAGTCCAATGAGCAGTTCTTC. Together with reference TRBV7-3 and TRBJ2-1, the CDR3 gives the full variable domain: GAGVSQTPSNKVTEKGKYVELRCDPISGHTALYWYRQSLGQGPEFLIYFQGTGAADDSGLPNDRFFAVRPEGSVSTLKIQRTERGDSAVYLCASSLGPGLESNEQFFGPGTRLTVL.

This sequence joins TRBV28 and TRBJ2-4; 13 nucleotides match TRBD2. The V segment lost 10 bases and the J segment 2 bases; nucleotides outside the gene matches: 14. The CDR3 has 18 amino acids. Germline CDR1 and CDR2: MDHEN and SYDVKM. The CDR3 DNA follows: TGTGCCATCCTGTCCACTAGCGGGGGGGCCGGGACCAAAAACATTCAGTACTTC. This encodes CAILSTSGGAGTKNIQYF.

This chain links TRBV2 with TRBJ1-6; the D is unclear. In germline, CDR1 is SNHLY, CDR2 FYNNEI. This CDR3 contains 13 residues. The germline V and J ends were trimmed by 6 bases and 8 bases, with 11 bases remaining between them. CDR3 nucleotides: TGTGCCAGCAGGACCACCGGGTATTCACCCCTCCACTTT. It specifies CASRTTGYSPLHF.

This clone has only one observation. This chain links TRBV24-1 with TRBJ1-1; the D is unclear. The CDR3 runs to 13 residues. Trimming removed 5 bases at V and 5 bases at J, with 11 bases between. The V gene's germline CDR1 is KGHDR and CDR2 SFDVKD. In DNA, the CDR3 is TGTGCCACCAGTGCACGGGGTGATACTGAAGCTTTCTTT. Its translation is CATSARGDTEAFF.

A single count supports this clone. This chain connects TRBV27 to TRBJ2-5, with a tentative D call TRBD2 (7 bases). The V end was cut by 2 bases, the J end by 4 bases, with 8 bases between. The germline V gene encodes CDR1 MNHEY and CDR2 SMNVEV (reference sequence). This CDR3 has 13 residues. DNA for the CDR3: TGTGCCAGCAGTTTAAGGGGGGGAGAGACCCAGTACTTC. As protein: CASSLRGGETQYF.

V and J are TRBV10-3 and TRBJ2-5; 12 nucleotides match TRBD2. V was pared by 8 bases and J by 5 bases, with 0 bases of the junction left unmatched. The CDR3 loop spans 12 amino acids. Germline values: CDR1 ENHRY, CDR2 SYGVKD. In DNA form, the CDR3 reads TGTGCCATCGGACTAGCGGGGGAGACCCAGTACTTC. This sequence encodes CAIGLAGETQYF.

This clone was observed a few times. V gene TRBV5-1 combines with J gene TRBJ1-4; the match to TRBD1 covers 7 bases. The CDR3 extends over 16 amino acids. Germline CDR1 and CDR2: SGHRS and YFSETQ. J was trimmed by 7 bases and V by 0 bases; bases with no gene match: 9. The CDR3 sequence: CASSLAVTGLLEKLFF. In DNA form, the CDR3 reads TGCGCCAGCAGCTTGGCCGTGACAGGGCTACTTGAAAAACTGTTTTTT.

The rearrangement uses TRBV7-8 and TRBJ1-1; D is ambiguous. With 11 bases removed from V and 1 base from J, the gap between germline ends came to 11 bases. CDR3 length: 12 residues. Germline V gene lookup returns CDR1 SGHVS and CDR2 FQNEAQ. For the CDR3, the DNA is TGTGCCGCGGGTCAGGCGAACACTGAAGCTTTCTTT. Translating it yields CAAGQANTEAFF.

The chain uses TRBV27 and TRBJ2-2; D gene ambiguous. Between the trimmed V and J ends, which lost 1 base and 1 base, there was a span of 7 bases. This CDR3 is built from 15 residues. From germline, CDR1 is MNHEY and CDR2 SMNVEV (reference sequence). The CDR3: CASSLLTGNTGELFF. The CDR3 coding sequence is TGTGCCAGCAGTTTATTAACCGGGAACACCGGGGAGCTGTTTTTT.

V is TRBV29-1 and J is TRBJ1-5, with D possibly matching TRBD1 (5 bases). Germline V gene sequence: CDR1 SQVTM, CDR2 ANQGSEA. CDR3 length: 12 residues. Trimming cost V 5 bases and J 11 bases, with 16 bases left between them. DNA of the CDR3: TGCAGCGTTCGAGGCGCGGACAAGGCCCAGCATTTT. Translating gives CSVRGADKAQHF. Drawing the rest from reference TRBV29-1 and TRBJ1-5, the complete variable domain is SAVISQKPSRDICQRGTSLTIQCQVDSQVTMMFWYRQQPGQSLTLIATANQGSEATYESGFVIDKFPISRPNLTFSTLTVSNMSPEDSSIYLCSVRGADKAQHFGDGTRLSIL.

The J gene is TRBJ1-1, the V gene TRBV6-5; D is uncertain. There are 13 residues in the CDR3. Trimming cost V 2 bases and J 3 bases, with 7 bases left between them. Germline CDR1 reads MNHEY; CDR2 reads SVGAGI. CDR3 amino acids: CASSYNTYTEAFF. In DNA form, the CDR3 reads TGTGCCAGCAGTTACAACACCTACACTGAAGCTTTCTTT.